This entry lists 22 T cell receptor beta chains sequenced from one sample in a study of shared clonotypes between healthy human individuals. Here immunoSEQ multiplex PCR was the method, and the copy in TCRdb shows in-frame clones only, minus some. The repertoire holds 2 million to 2.5 million clones, with approximately 90% as singletons. The sample comprised naive CD4+ T cells from PBMCs. This sample's subset: CD45RA+ positively selected. The receptors come from a man younger than 35 in good health. Some clones in this sample may be carry-over from other donors' samples.

This sequence joins TRBV7-2 and TRBJ2-7; D gene uncertain. Germline CDR1 and CDR2: SGHTA and FQGNSA. Trimming cost V 1 base and J 5 bases, with 9 bases left between them. This CDR3 contains 13 residues. In DNA, the CDR3 is TGTGCCAGCAGCTTAGGGGTTTTGGACGAGCAGTACTTC. Amino acids: CASSLGVLDEQYF.

V usage is TRBV7-2 and J usage is TRBJ1-5, with D uncertain. In germline, CDR1 is SGHTA, CDR2 FQGNSA. The ends were cut back, 7 bases at V and 4 bases at J, with 8 bases in the middle. CDR3 size: 12 residues. For the CDR3, the DNA is TGTGCCAGCAACTATCTTAATCAGCCCCAGCATTTT. As protein: CASNYLNQPQHF. Full variable domain (remainder filled in from reference TRBV7-2 and TRBJ1-5): GAGVSQSPSNKVTEKGKDVELRCDPISGHTALYWYRQSLGQGLEFLIYFQGNSAPDKSGLPSDRFSAERTGGSVSTLTIQRTQQEDSAVYLCASNYLNQPQHFGDGTRLSIL.

This chain joins TRBV29-1 and TRBJ2-7; either TRBD1 or TRBD2 may supply D (5 bases each). This CDR3 spans 15 amino acids. Germline V CDR1 and CDR2: SQVTM, ANQGSEA. V was clipped by 4 bases and J by 4 bases, with 20 bases between them. The CDR3 loop is CSVAGQGRTKYEQYF. CDR3 in DNA: TGCAGCGTTGCGGGGCAGGGCCGAACGAAATACGAGCAGTACTTC.

The V call is TRBV5-4, the J call TRBJ2-2, with unresolved D. Germline CDR1 and CDR2: SGHNT and YYREEE (reference sequence). Trimming cost V 2 bases and J 2 bases, with 4 bases left between them. CDR3 size: 13 residues. The CDR3 protein is CASSLHNTGELFF. The DNA for the CDR3 is TGTGCCAGCAGCTTACATAACACCGGGGAGCTGTTTTTT.

The chain joins TRBV2 to TRBJ1-1; D is undetermined. The CDR3 is 13 residues long. CDR1 SNHLY and CDR2 FYNNEI come from the germline V gene. Trimming left V 8 bases short and J 3 bases short, with 13 bases between. CDR3 amino acids: CASGSRGYTEAFF. CDR3 in DNA: TGTGCCAGCGGGTCCCGCGGATACACTGAAGCTTTCTTT.

A remark on this clone: This CDR3 is also generated by other DNA sequences in the sample. This chain joins TRBV7-9 and TRBJ2-5, with unresolved D. CDR3 length: 13 residues. V was shortened by 1 base and J by 2 bases, with 5 bases between the two germline ends. Germline V gives CDR1 SEHNR, CDR2 FQNEAQ (reference sequence). CDR3 sequence: CASSLVPQETQYF. CDR3 in DNA: TGTGCCAGCAGCTTAGTGCCTCAAGAGACCCAGTACTTC.

The chain joins TRBV10-3 to TRBJ2-7; 7 bases map to TRBD1. There are 14 residues in the CDR3. V gave up 7 bases and J gave up 4 bases; unmatched junction bases: 10. From germline, CDR1 is ENHRY and CDR2 SYGVKD. The CDR3 nucleotides read TGTGCCATCACCGCCGGGACAGAGGCGTACGAGCAGTACTTC. It yields the protein CAITAGTEAYEQYF.

As to this clone: The sample has other DNA sequences that encode this CDR3 too. The chain is built from TRBV7-3 and TRBJ2-1; D is perhaps TRBD2 (6 bases). The CDR3 is 15 residues long. The V and J ends lost 2 bases and 0 bases respectively, with 8 bases between them. Germline V gene lookup returns CDR1 SGHTA and CDR2 FQGTGA. Written as DNA, the CDR3 is TGTGCCAGCAGCTTATTAGCGGACTCCTACAATGAGCAGTTCTTC. It codes for CASSLLADSYNEQFF.

This clone was seen only once. The gene calls are TRBV28 and TRBJ2-1; D is unresolved. The CDR3 is 16 residues long. Trimming shortened V by 0 bases and J by 4 bases, and 13 bases separated the two germline ends. Germline V gene data show CDR1 as MDHEN and CDR2 as SYDVKM. This CDR3 reads CASSLWSALVYNEQFF. CDR3 in DNA: TGTGCCAGCAGTTTATGGTCCGCCTTGGTATACAATGAGCAGTTCTTC.

The chain recombines TRBV2 with TRBJ2-2; 7 bases fit TRBD1. The junction had 7 bases not matched to a gene; V was cut back by 7 bases and J by 2 bases. There are 15 residues in the CDR3. Germline V gene sequence: CDR1 SNHLY, CDR2 FYNNEI. CDR3 coding DNA: TGTGCCAGCACCGAGAGGGGGCGTAACACCGGGGAGCTGTTTTTT. This sequence encodes CASTERGRNTGELFF.

The chain links TRBV7-9 to TRBJ2-5; 8 bases align to TRBD1. CDR1 is SEHNR and CDR2 is FQNEAQ in the germline V gene (reference sequence). J was trimmed by 13 bases and V by 3 bases; bases with no gene match: 13. The CDR3 has 14 residues. Written as DNA, the CDR3 is TGTGCCAGCAGCTTGGGGTCGGACAGGGTGAATGCGTACTTC. As protein: CASSLGSDRVNAYF.

This chain connects TRBV29-1 to TRBJ2-3; 10 nucleotides line up with TRBD1. Germline CDR1 reads SQVTM; CDR2 reads ANQGSEA. After removal of 7 bases from V and 4 bases from J, the junction contained 5 bases not matched to a gene. This CDR3 has 13 residues. This CDR3 is CSAPGQGPDTQYF. CDR3 DNA sequence: TGCAGCGCCCCGGGACAGGGGCCAGATACGCAGTATTTT.

This clone was recorded a few times. CDR3: CASSALTGATEAFF. DNA of the CDR3: TGTGCCAGCAGTGCCTTGACAGGGGCCACTGAAGCTTTCTTT. The chain has TRBV2 and TRBJ1-1; the match to TRBD1 covers 8 bases. This CDR3 has 14 residues. V lost 4 bases and J lost 4; bases outside the gene matches: 5. In germline, CDR1 is SNHLY, CDR2 FYNNEI.

The DNA for the CDR3 is TGTGCCAGCAGCTTAAACCCGGGACAGGGGGCAGGAACTGAAGCTTTCTTT. This encodes CASSLNPGQGAGTEAFF. The chain joins TRBV11-1 to TRBJ1-1, with 12 bases aligning to TRBD1. Germline CDR1 is SGHAT and CDR2 is FQDESV (reference sequence). V gave up 2 bases and J gave up 5 bases; unmatched junction bases: 9. CDR3 length: 17 residues.

This clone turned up a few times. The chain has TRBV7-9 and TRBJ1-2; D unclear. Germline V gene data show CDR1 as SEHNR and CDR2 as FQNEAQ (reference sequence). V lost 2 bases to trimming and J lost 2 bases, with 6 bases between them. This CDR3 has 13 amino acids. For the CDR3, the DNA is TGTGCCAGCAGCTTACTTGGGAACTATGGCTACACCTTC. Translating it yields CASSLLGNYGYTF. Full variable domain (outside the CDR3, taken from reference TRBV7-9 and TRBJ1-2): DTGVSQNPRHKITKRGQNVTFRCDPISEHNRLYWYRQTLGQGPEFLTYFQNEAQLEKSRLLSDRFSAERPKGSFSTLEIQRTEQGDSAMYLCASSLLGNYGYTFGSGTRLTVV.

The chain uses TRBV6-6 and TRBJ2-1; TRBD2 aligns across 8 bases. There are 16 residues in the CDR3. Per germline, CDR1 MNHNY and CDR2 SVGAGI (reference sequence). Trimming at V came to 1 base and at J to 0 bases, leaving 2 bases not matched to a gene. This CDR3 is CASSYLAGSSYNEQFF. CDR3 nucleotides: TGTGCCAGCAGTTACTTAGCGGGGAGCTCCTACAATGAGCAGTTCTTC.

This clone has a handful of counts. This chain uses TRBV14 with TRBJ2-5; D is uncertain. Germline CDR1 SGHDN, CDR2 FVKESK. The CDR3 is made up of 12 amino acids. Trimming left V 4 bases short and J 4 bases short, with 7 bases between. For the CDR3, the DNA is TGTGCCAGCAGCCCCTCGGGAGAGACCCAGTACTTC. Translation gives CASSPSGETQYF.

The rearrangement joins TRBV28 to TRBJ1-1; no reliable D call. In germline, CDR1 is MDHEN, CDR2 SYDVKM. V dropped 7 bases and J dropped 4 bases, with 16 bases sitting between them. This CDR3 has 14 amino acids. Written as DNA, the CDR3 is TGTGCCAGCACCCACCTTTTGGGTTCCACTGAAGCTTTCTTT. Translation gives CASTHLLGSTEAFF.

The V gene is TRBV9, the J gene TRBJ2-6; D remains unclear. The CDR3 has 18 amino acids. Germline V CDR1 and CDR2: SGDLS, YYNGEE. The V end was cut by 0 bases, the J end by 3 bases, with 16 bases between. The CDR3: CASSVDQSRRGGANVLTF. The CDR3 DNA reads as TGTGCCAGCAGCGTAGACCAAAGCAGACGAGGTGGGGCCAACGTCCTGACTTTC. Full variable domain (missing parts from reference TRBV9 and TRBJ2-6): DSGVTQTPKHLITATGQRVTLRCSPRSGDLSVYWYQQSLDQGLQFLIQYYNGEERAKGNILERFSAQQFPDLHSELNLSSLELGDSALYFCASSVDQSRRGGANVLTFGAGSRLTVL.

The chain is built from TRBV4-3 and TRBJ1-2, with a weak D call TRBD1 (6 bases). The V and J ends lost 4 bases and 4 bases respectively, with 19 bases between them. Germline V gene sequence: CDR1 LGHNA, CDR2 YSLEER. The CDR3 totals 16 residues. CDR3 coding DNA: TGCGCCAGCAGCCCAAATGCGATGTGGGACACCTATGGCTACACCTTC. Protein: CASSPNAMWDTYGYTF.

The rearrangement links TRBV5-1 to TRBJ1-3, with unresolved D. Trimming pared 7 bases from V and 0 bases from J, leaving 11 bases between. This CDR3 is 14 amino acids long. Looked up from germline, CDR1 is SGHRS and CDR2 is YFSETQ. DNA of the CDR3: TGCGCCAGCTCGGACGTGAGCTCTGGAAACACCATATATTTT. Amino acid sequence: CASSDVSSGNTIYF.

The chain uses TRBV25-1 and TRBJ1-1, with D possibly being TRBD1 (6 bases). The length of the CDR3 is 17 residues. Germline V gene data show CDR1 as MGHDK and CDR2 as SYGVNS. V was shortened by 10 bases and J by 1 base, with 25 bases between the two germline ends. CDR3 bases: TGTGCCACCAGAGGGGGGGTATGGGGCGGCCCGAACACTGAAGCTTTCTTT. It specifies CATRGGVWGGPNTEAFF. Combining the CDR3 with reference TRBV25-1 and TRBJ1-1 gives the whole variable domain EADIYQTPRYLVIGTGKKITLECSQTMGHDKMYWYQQDPGMELHLIHYSYGVNSTEKGDLSSESTVSRIRTEHFPLTLESARPSHTSQYLCATRGGVWGGPNTEAFFGQGTRLTVV.